The entry below describes one TCR beta chain. This clonotype appeared a few times. Its antigen is unknown. Base-call qualities are not available, and no considerably larger clone is one nucleotide away. The library was built by means of RACE. The sequencer listed for this sample is NextSeq 500. During library preparation, unique molecular identifiers were attached to individual cDNA molecules so that TCRs could be counted in a quantitative, reproducible way. Each blood RNA sample was used to sequence both TCR alpha and TCR beta chains. In the paper's pipeline: The median number of TCRs per sample was over 85,000, ranging from roughly 23,224 to 690,600. The Decombinator software suite was used to annotate the V, J and CDR3 of the TCR reads. Every sample was subsampled to the same number of TCRs (28,000) for the PS versus PT1 abundance plots. TCRs were defined as expanded if absent before sensitization and observed at least eight times at the 2-week time point. TCRdb handled the public reads itself, with Q25 trimming in fastp and clone calling in MiXCR, and kept productive beta chains. Rows are unified per CDR3 protein, each entry keeping the most common DNA and genes. TCRdb's processing, not the study's, gives the V and J calls here. The sample contains about 120,000 distinct CDR3 sequences, over 9% of them found a single time. In total, the top ten clones hold 2% to 2.5% of the sample.

The time point tag for this specimen amounts to: patch test 3, about 24 weeks after DPC sensitization. The treatment or condition label, read with the paper, signifies: therapeutic diphenylcyclopropenone sensitization with weekly scalp DPC. Blood at each patch-test visit was drawn before the patch test was applied. Eligible patients were aged 18 to 70, diagnosed with alopecia, deemed suitable for DPC therapy, and excluded if pregnant. Total RNA was extracted from unfractionated whole blood collected in Tempus Blood RNA tubes. The data derive from a study of human T cells and chemical hapten exposure (dated by TCRdb to the early 2020s). Regarding the study in general: For sensitization, 2% DPC in acetone was applied to a 2 cm by 2 cm area of upper inner arm skin. Throughout the roughly 25-week study period, patients were also given weekly therapeutic DPC doses on the scalp. Patch testing was done on the upper back using Finn chambers containing 0.01% DPC, and results were scored after 6 days according to International Contact Dermatitis Research Group standards. Alopecia areata with under or over 50% scalp involvement, alopecia totalis and alopecia universalis were represented in the patient cohort, which was mostly female. The libraries were sequenced as a pool, and the TCR yield per sample differed mostly because of small variations in library volumes within the pool. In alopecia patients, the study followed how the peripheral blood TCR repertoire changed in vivo over primary and secondary sensitization to diphenylcyclopropenone (DPC), a hapten. Blood was sampled from patients pre-sensitization (week 0) and at 2, 6 and about 24 weeks after DPC sensitization. Blood for TCR sequencing was provided by twenty-nine alopecia patients at one to four time points (pre-sensitization, 2, 6 and 24 weeks).

The V end gives up 5 bases and the J end 5 bases, leaving 13 bases in the junction not matched to a gene. Via the germline V gene, CDR1 is SGHVS and CDR2 FQNEAQ. The CDR3 runs 16 amino acids, cysteine and phenylalanine included. Only the CDR3 part of the read is kept: 48 bases, read in frame from the first base. What the research found in general, with its limitations: A positive correlation was found between the number of PT1 expanded TCRs and patch test score, with significance reached at thresholds 8, 16 and 32 but not 4. DPC sensitization did not change the number of TCRs with a frequency above 1 in 1000, and there was no evidence of changes in global repertoire structure. Significantly more large CDR3 similarity clusters were formed by expanded TCRs than by pre-sensitization or healthy control sets, consistent with antigen-driven responses. Because every patient had alopecia, a presumed autoimmune disease, the patients' immune response might differ from that of healthy individuals. After repeated subsampling, the strength of the expansion versus patch-test correlation and the threshold at which it became significant changed.

The rearranged chain carries TRBV7-8 and TRBJ1-2; 8 middle bases align to TRBD1. This material consisted of whole blood, taken in connection with sensitization to the hapten diphenylcyclopropenone (DPC). This receptor was taken from a woman aged 45-65 years with alopecia areata. Some clones in this sample may be carry-over from other donors' samples. The nucleotide sequence is TGTGCCAGCAGCCCACCCGGACAGGGCAGGTTTTATGGCTACACCTTC. It encodes CASSPPGQGRFYGYTF.